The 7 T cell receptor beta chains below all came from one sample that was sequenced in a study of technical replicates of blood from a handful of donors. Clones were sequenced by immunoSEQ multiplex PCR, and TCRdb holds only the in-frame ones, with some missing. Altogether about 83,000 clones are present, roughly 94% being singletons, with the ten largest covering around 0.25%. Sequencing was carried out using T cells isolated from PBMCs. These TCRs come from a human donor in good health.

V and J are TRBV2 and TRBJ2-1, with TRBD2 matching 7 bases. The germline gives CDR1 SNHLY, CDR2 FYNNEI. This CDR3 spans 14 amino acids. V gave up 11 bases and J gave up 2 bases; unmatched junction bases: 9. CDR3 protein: CALRGEGPYNEQFF. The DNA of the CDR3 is TGTGCCCTTCGTGGGGAGGGCCCCTACAATGAGCAGTTCTTC.

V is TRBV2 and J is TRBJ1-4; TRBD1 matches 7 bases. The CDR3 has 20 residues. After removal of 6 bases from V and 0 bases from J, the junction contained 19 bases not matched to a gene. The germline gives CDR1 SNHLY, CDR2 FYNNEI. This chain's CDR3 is CASRPSNRGPLIATNEKLFF. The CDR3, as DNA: TGTGCCAGCAGGCCCTCAAACAGGGGACCCCTCATTGCAACTAATGAAAAACTGTTTTTT.

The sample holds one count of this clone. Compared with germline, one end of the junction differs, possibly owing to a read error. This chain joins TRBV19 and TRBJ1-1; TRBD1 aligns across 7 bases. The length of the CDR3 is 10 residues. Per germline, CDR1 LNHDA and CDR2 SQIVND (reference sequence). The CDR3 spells CASSIPGTAF. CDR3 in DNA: TGTGCCAGTAGTATACCCGGGACAGCTTTT.

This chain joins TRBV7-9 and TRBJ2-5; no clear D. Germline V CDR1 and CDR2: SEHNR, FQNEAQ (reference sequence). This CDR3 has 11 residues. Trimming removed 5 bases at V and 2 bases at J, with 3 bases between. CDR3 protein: CASSPQETQYF. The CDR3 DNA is TGTGCCAGCAGCCCACAAGAGACCCAGTACTTC.

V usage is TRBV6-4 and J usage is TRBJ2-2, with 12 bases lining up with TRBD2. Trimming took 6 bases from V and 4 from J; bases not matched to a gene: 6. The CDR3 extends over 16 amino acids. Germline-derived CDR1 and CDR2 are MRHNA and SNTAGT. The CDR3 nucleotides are TGTGCCAGCAGAAGACTAGCGGGGGCGAGCACCGGGGAGCTGTTTTTT. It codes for CASRRLAGASTGELFF.

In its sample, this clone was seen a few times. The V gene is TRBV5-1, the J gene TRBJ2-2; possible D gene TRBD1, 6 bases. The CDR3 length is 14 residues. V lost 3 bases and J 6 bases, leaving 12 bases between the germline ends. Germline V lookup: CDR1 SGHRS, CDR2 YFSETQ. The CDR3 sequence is CASSSSGDAGELFF. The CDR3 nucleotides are TGCGCCAGCAGCTCCTCAGGGGACGCCGGGGAGCTGTTTTTT.

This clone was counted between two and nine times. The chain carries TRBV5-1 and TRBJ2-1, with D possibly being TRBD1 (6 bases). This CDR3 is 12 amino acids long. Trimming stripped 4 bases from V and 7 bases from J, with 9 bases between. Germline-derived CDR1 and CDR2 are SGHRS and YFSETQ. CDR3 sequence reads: CASSLTGNEQFF. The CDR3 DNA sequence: TGCGCCAGCAGCCTCACAGGGAATGAGCAGTTCTTC.